This TCR beta chain was captured by sequencing in a study of T-cell memory formation after mild COVID-19. Study background: There were largely donor-specific TCR clusters.

Whole-study findings and limits: Clones that contracted clustered mainly in CM and EM if CD4+ and in EMRA if CD8+. The pre-infection memory compartment contained some responding clones, suggesting cross-reactive memory joined.

Trimming removed 3 bases from V and 8 bases from J, with 17 bases in between. CDR3 length: 15 amino acids. Germline values: CDR1 LNHDA, CDR2 SQIVND (reference sequence). A word on this clonotype: What it binds is unknown.

MiXCR, run by TCRdb on the 5' RACE reads, gives a single entry per CDR3 protein. This table holds 150,000 to 200,000 distinct CDR3 sequences, around a tenth found once. The specimen was PBMCs or a T cell subset sorted from them (not recorded which). J is TRBJ2-1 and V is TRBV19; perhaps D is TRBD1 or TRBD2 (5 bases each). The sequence was obtained from a man in his late teens or twenties who had mild COVID-19 (a few samples of this study predate the infection). Cell type and time point are not known. The chain's CDR3 is CASSIMGELRHEQFF. DNA for the CDR3: TGTGCCAGTAGTATTATGGGGGAATTGAGGCATGAGCAGTTCTTC. Combining the CDR3 with reference TRBV19 and TRBJ2-1 gives the whole variable domain DGGITQSPKYLFRKEGQNVTLSCEQNLNHDAMYWYRQDPGQGLRLIYYSQIVNDFQKGDIAEGYSVSREKKESFPLTVTSAQKNPTAFYLCASSIMGELRHEQFFGPGTRLTVL.